A single T cell receptor (beta chain) is shown here with its context. Antigen specificity is unknown. This CDR3 is 15 amino acids long. Germline loops: CDR1 SGDLS, CDR2 YYNGEE. 5' RACE that incorporated UMI labels was used to prepare the TRB cDNA libraries. From its re-call of the 5' RACE reads, TCRdb lists each CDR3 protein once, without DNA. The sample table sets out some 7,600 distinct CDR3 sequences. The data stem from a study of CXCR3-negative and CXCR3-positive naive CD8 T cells. Findings of the study overall: Researchers report that CXCR3-positive naive cells carry more hydrophobic TRB CDR3s than CXCR3-negative naive cells. CD5 surface expression was similar among naive subsets, and TCR strength was estimated by inference from TRB CDR3 properties. Fresh PBMCs went into most assays, and CXCR3 expression partly declined after cryopreservation.

Naive CD8+ T cells had a CD45RO-CCR7+CD27+CD95- phenotype. The sample comprised naive CXCR3+ CD8+ T cells from blood. The subset denotes: CD45RO-CCR7+CD27+CD95- naive CD8+ T cells expressing CXCR3 (TNR3+). The rearrangement links TRBV9 to TRBJ2-1; lacking DNA, the TRBD1 call made by TCRdb goes unchecked. This clonotype was sampled from a human donor in good health. Some clones in this sample may be carry-over from other donors' samples. The CDR3 sequence: CASSAEGQSYNEQFF. The full variable domain, in which reference TRBV9 and TRBJ2-1 provide the parts outside the CDR3, is DSGVTQTPKHLITATGQRVTLRCSPRSGDLSVYWYQQSLDQGLQFLIQYYNGEERAKGNILERFSAQQFPDLHSELNLSSLELGDSALYFCASSAEGQSYNEQFFGPGTRLTVL.